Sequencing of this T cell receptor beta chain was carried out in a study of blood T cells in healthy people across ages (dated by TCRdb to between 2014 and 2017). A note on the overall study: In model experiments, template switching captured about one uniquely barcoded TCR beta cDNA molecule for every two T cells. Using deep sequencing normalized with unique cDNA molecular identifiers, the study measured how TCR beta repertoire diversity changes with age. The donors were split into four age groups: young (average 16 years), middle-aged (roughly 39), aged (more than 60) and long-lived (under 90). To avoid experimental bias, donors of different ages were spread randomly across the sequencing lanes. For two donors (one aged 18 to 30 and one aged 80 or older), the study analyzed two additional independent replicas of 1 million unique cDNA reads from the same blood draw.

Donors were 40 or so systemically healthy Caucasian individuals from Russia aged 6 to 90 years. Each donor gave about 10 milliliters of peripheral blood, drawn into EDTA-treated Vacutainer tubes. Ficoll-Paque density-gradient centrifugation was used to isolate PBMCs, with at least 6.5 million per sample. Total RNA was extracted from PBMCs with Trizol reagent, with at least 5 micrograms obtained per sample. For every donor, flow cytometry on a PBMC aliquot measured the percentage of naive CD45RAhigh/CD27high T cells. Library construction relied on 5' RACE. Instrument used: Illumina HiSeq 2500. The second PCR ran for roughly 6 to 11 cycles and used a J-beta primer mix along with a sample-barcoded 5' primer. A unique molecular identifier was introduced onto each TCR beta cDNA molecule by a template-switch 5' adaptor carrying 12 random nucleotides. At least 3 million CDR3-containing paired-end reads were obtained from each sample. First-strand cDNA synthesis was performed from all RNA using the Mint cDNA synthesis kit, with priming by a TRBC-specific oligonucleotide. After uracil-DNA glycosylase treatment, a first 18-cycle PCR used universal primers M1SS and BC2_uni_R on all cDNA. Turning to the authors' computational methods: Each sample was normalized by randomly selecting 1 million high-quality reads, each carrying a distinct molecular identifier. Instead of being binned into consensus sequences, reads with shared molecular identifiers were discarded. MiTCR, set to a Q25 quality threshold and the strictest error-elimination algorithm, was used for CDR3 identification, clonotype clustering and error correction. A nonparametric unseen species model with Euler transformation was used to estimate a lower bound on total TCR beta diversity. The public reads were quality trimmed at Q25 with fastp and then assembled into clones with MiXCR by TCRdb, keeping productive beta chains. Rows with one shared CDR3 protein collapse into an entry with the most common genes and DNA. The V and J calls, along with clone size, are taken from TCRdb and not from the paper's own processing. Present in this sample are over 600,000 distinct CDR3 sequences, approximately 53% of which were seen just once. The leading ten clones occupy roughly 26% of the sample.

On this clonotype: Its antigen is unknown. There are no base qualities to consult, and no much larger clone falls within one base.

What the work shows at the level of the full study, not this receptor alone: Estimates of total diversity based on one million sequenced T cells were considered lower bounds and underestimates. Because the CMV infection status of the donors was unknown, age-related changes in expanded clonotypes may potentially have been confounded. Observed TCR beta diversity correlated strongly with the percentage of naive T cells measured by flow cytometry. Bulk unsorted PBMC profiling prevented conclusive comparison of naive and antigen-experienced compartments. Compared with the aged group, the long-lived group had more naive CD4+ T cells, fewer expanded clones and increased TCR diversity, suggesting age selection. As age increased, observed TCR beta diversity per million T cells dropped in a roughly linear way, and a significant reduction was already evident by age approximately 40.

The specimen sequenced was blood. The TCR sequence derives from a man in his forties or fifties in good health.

The CDR3 protein sequence reads: CASSQQQDRFYNEQFF. The DNA reads TGTGCCAGCAGCCAACAACAAGACAGATTCTACAATGAGCAGTTCTTC. This receptor chain uses TRBV4-2 and TRBJ2-1; a tentative D match to TRBD1 spans 5 bases. Via the germline V gene, CDR1 is LGHNA and CDR2 YNFKEQ. The CDR3 sequence holds 16 residues, the cysteine and phenylalanine included. The sequence is cut down to CDR3 DNA, 48 bases in frame from base 1. Relative to germline, V is 2 bases shorter and J is 3 bases shorter, with 14 bases between their ends.